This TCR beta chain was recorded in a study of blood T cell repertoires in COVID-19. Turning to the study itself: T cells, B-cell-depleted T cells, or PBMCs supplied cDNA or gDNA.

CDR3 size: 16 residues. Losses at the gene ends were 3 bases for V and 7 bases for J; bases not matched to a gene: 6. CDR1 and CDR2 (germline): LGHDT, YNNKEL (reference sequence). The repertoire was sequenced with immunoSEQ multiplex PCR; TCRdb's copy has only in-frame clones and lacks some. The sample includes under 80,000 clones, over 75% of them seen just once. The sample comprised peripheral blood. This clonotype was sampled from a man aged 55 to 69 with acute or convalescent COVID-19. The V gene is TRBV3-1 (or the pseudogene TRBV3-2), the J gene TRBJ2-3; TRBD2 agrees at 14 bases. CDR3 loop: CASSQGLAGDRYTQYF. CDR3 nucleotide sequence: TGTGCCAGCAGCCAGGGACTAGCGGGGGATAGATATACGCAGTATTTT.